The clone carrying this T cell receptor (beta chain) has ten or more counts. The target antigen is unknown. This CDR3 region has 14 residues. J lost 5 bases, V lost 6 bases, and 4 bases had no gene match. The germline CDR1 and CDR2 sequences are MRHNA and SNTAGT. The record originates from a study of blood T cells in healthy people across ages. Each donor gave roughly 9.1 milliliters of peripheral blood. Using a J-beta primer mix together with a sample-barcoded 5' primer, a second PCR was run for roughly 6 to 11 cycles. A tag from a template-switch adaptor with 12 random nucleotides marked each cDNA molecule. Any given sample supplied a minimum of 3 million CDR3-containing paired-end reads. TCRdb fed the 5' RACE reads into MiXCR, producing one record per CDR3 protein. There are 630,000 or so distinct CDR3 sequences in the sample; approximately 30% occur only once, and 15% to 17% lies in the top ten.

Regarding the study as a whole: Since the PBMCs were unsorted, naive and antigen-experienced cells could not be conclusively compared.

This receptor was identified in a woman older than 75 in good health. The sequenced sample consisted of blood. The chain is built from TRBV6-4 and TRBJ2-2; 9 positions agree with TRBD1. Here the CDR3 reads CASSRDRVTGELFF. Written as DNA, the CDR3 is TGTGCCAGCAGCCGGGACAGGGTGACCGGGGAGCTGTTTTTT.